This TCR beta chain was identified during a study of blood T cell repertoires in COVID-19 (dated by TCRdb to 2018 to 2021). Describing the broader study: Samples covering the acute and convalescent phases of COVID-19 were provided by collaborators in the United States, Italy and Spain. Deeply sampled blood TCRbeta repertoires from subjects exposed to, actively infected with, or recovered from COVID-19 were included in the dataset. Samples were obtained from the ongoing ImmuneRACE study (first 160 participants) and from about 1,300 subjects provided by 6 global collaborators. The sample metadata nearly always contained a de-identified subject ID, COVID-19 status, age in years and sex. The prospective study material was composed of cDNA or gDNA derived from T cells, B-cell-depleted T cells, or PBMCs. A freely available public database, intended as a resource for researchers studying the immune response to SARS-CoV-2, is where the repertoires were released. Where available, HLA class I and class II types were taken from metadata supplied by the sample provider and were not determined by assay-based typing.

Regarding this clone: No antigen is known for it. No base quality information exists; no much larger clone differs at one position.

The immunoSEQ Assay, a bias-controlled multiplex PCR, was used to amplify TCRbeta CDR3 regions from genomic DNA. The paper's data handling went like this. The number of nucleated cells in each sample was estimated by amplification of reference gene primers within the assay. To quantify the absolute abundance of each unique TCRbeta CDR3 rearrangement, sequence reads were collapsed and filtered. For each sample, productive Simpson clonality was calculated by taking the square root of Simpson's diversity index across productive rearrangements. TCRdb provides this immuneACCESS table in a form limited to in-frame rearrangements. Some clones are lacking; in checked studies, under half of them reflect an unresolved V gene, and why the rest are absent is not known. V, J and clone size reflect that table, while D and trimming were determined from the DNA. In all, the sample holds approximately 180,000 clones, and 75% to 80% of those were seen once. Approximately 27% of the sample belongs to the ten largest clones.

Summary of the overall study and its limitations: The quantity of clinical and demographic metadata differed by source and by participant and was supplied without curation.

Whole blood was collected in K2EDTA tubes by collaborating institutions according to the institutions' own protocols. Collaborator samples were shipped for TCRbeta analysis as frozen whole blood, isolated PBMCs, or DNA extracted from either sample type. CDR1 SEHNR and CDR2 FQNEAQ were looked up in the germline V gene (reference sequence). Reading from cysteine to phenylalanine, the CDR3 counts 12 amino acids. Kept here is only the CDR3 DNA, which spans 36 bases and is read in frame from base 1. V is cut by 5 bases and J by 4 bases, and the space between the germline ends is 7 bases. This chain is built from TRBV7-9 and TRBJ2-3; the D gene cannot be named for sure. The origin of this receptor is a woman in her 70s with acute or convalescent COVID-19. Sequences were obtained from peripheral blood. The CDR3 is CASSPIADTQYF. The sequenced DNA is TGTGCCAGCAGCCCCATAGCAGATACGCAGTATTTT.